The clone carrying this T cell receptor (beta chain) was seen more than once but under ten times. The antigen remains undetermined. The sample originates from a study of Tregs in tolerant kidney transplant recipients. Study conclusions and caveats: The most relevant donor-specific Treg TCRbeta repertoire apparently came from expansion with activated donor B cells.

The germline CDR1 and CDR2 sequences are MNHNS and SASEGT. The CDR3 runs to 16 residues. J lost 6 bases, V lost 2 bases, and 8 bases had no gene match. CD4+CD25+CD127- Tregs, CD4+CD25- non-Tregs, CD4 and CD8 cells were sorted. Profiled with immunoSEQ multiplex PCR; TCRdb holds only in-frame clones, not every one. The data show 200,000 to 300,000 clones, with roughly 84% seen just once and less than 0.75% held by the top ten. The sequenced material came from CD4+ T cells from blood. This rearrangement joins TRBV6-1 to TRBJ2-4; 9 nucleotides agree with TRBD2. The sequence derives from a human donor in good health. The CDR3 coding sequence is TGTGCCAGCAGTGAACGTGAGCTACTAGCGGGAAACATTCAGTACTTC. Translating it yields CASSERELLAGNIQYF.